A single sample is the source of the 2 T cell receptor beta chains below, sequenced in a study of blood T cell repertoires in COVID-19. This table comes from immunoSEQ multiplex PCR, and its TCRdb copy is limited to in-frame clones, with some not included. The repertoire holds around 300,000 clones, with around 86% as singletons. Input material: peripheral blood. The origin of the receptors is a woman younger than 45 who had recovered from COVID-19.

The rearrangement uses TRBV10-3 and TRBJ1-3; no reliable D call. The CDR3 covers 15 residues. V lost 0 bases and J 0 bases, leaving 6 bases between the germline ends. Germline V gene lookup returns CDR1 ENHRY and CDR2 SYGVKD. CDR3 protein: CAISESAASGNTIYF. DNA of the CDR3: TGTGCCATCAGTGAGTCAGCGGCCTCTGGAAACACCATATATTTT.

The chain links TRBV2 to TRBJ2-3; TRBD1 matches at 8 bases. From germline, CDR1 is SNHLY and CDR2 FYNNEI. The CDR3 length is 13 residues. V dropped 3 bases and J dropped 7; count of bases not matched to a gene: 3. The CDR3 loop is CASSEDRVNTQYF. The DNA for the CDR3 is TGTGCCAGCAGTGAGGACAGGGTGAATACGCAGTATTTT. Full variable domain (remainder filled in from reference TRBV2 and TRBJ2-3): EPEVTQTPSHQVTQMGQEVILRCVPISNHLYFYWYRQILGQKVEFLVSFYNNEISEKSEIFDDQFSVERPDGSNFTLKIRSTKLEDSAMYFCASSEDRVNTQYFGPGTRLTVL.